This entry is about one T cell receptor (beta chain). In the PCR, 60 Vbeta and 13 Jbeta primers were used. Per the authors' pipeline: Roughly 83 million unique TCR beta chains, around 11 million of them shared, were counted by a later analysis. The protocol was immunoSEQ multiplex PCR, while the TCRdb copy is restricted to in-frame clones and leaves out a portion. V and J calls and clone size are those listed in that table; D and trimming were worked out from the DNA. The sample lists about 94,000 clones; 60% to 80% were seen once. The source of the sample is a study of cytomegalovirus exposure and HLA in healthy donors. About the study: A data release that came early held 80 million or so unique TCRs from HLA-typed donors.

The CDR3 has 13 amino acids. Losses at the gene ends were 6 bases for V and 2 bases for J; bases not matched to a gene: 0. In germline, CDR1 is ENHRY, CDR2 SYGVKD. Sequencing was done on a sample of PBMCs. This sequence originates from a woman aged 40 to 50 in good health and CMV-seronegative. The chain employs TRBV10-3 and TRBJ2-1; 8 bases are a match to TRBD2. The CDR3 bases are TGTGCCATCAGCGGGGGGGCCTACAATGAGCAGTTCTTC. Its translation: CAISGGAYNEQFF.